The T cell receptor beta chain under discussion was sequenced for a study of CD8 T cells in ankylosing spondylitis. Study outcomes and limitations: Within ankylosing spondylitis blood, a TCR beta motif made up of roughly eight highly homologous variants appeared to be characteristic. Some of these motif variants have turned up before, in reports on reactive arthritis synovial fluid and blood. Significantly higher representation of disease-linked clones was reported for matched ankylosing spondylitis synovial fluid.

Generation of TCR beta libraries employed quantitative 5'-RACE incorporating molecular barcodes. A single record per CDR3 protein comes from TCRdb applying MiXCR to the 5' RACE reads. Seen here are some 840,000 distinct CDR3 sequences, about an eighth observed once, and the top ten hold more than 0.5%. Looked up from germline, CDR1 is SGHRS and CDR2 is YFSETQ. The length of the CDR3 is 16 residues. V was pared by 0 bases and J by 3 bases, with 10 bases between. Details on this clonotype: Its specificity is unknown.

Sequenced: blood, either unsorted or a sorted T cell fraction (not recorded which). This receptor was identified in a male donor with ankylosing spondylitis. J is TRBJ1-6 and V is TRBV5-1; D is ambiguous. CDR3 in amino acids: CASSLEEALYNSPLHF. CDR3 bases: TGCGCCAGCAGCTTGGAGGAAGCCCTCTATAATTCACCCCTCCACTTT. The full variable domain, with the rest looked up from reference TRBV5-1 and TRBJ1-6, is KAGVTQTPRYLIKTRGQQVTLSCSPISGHRSVSWYQQTPGQGLQFLFEYFSETQRNKGNFPGRFSGRQFSNSRSEMNVSTLELGDSALYLCASSLEEALYNSPLHFGNGTRLTVT.